This is a list of T cell receptor beta chains from one sample in a study of blood T cells in healthy people across ages. In TCRdb, the 5' RACE reads were re-called with MiXCR into one record per CDR3 protein. Of 600,000 or so distinct CDR3 sequences listed, under 55% are singletons. The material sequenced was blood. These receptors were collected from a man older than 75 in good health. Both conserved end residues are part of each CDR3. A D gene is named only where the DNA matches it firmly. Clone size is given for some rows only: seen once, a few or many times, or a class if the clone is expanded.

J gene: TRBJ2-3
clone size: NA
V gene: TRBV20-1
D gene: TRBD2
CDR3 protein: CSARDISGGGERTDTQYF
CDR3 DNA: TGCAGTGCTAGAGATATTAGCGGGGGGGGAGAGCGCACAGATACGCAGTATTTT

J gene: TRBJ1-2
clone size: few
V gene: TRBV7-3
D gene: TRBD1
CDR3 protein: CASSSGTGDGYTF
CDR3 DNA: TGTGCCAGCAGCTCTGGGACAGGGGACGGCTACACCTTC

J gene: TRBJ2-5
clone size: NA
V gene: TRBV7-2
D gene: NA
CDR3 protein: CASSLEMGRKALYEQNF
CDR3 DNA: TGTGCCAGCAGCTTAGAAATGGGTAGAAAAGCGCTATACGAGCAGAACTTC

J gene: TRBJ2-1
clone size: NA
V gene: TRBV7-3
D gene: NA
CDR3 protein: CASSLTFLGGNYNEQFF
CDR3 DNA: TGTGCCAGCAGCTTAACTTTTCTAGGGGGGAACTACAATGAGCAGTTCTTC

J gene: TRBJ2-2
clone size: NA
V gene: TRBV29-1
D gene: NA
CDR3 protein: CSVDGSNAGELFF
CDR3 DNA: TGCAGCGTTGATGGATCCAACGCCGGGGAGCTGTTTTTT

J gene: TRBJ2-7
clone size: NA
V gene: TRBV3-1
D gene: NA
CDR3 protein: CANSQTIQSYEQYF
CDR3 DNA: TGTGCCAACAGCCAAACTATCCAGAGCTACGAGCAGTACTTC

J gene: TRBJ2-7
clone size: NA
V gene: TRBV7-2
D gene: TRBD2
CDR3 protein: CASSRNGWASGITYEQYF
CDR3 DNA: TGTGCCAGCAGCAGGAACGGGTGGGCTAGCGGGATAACCTACGAGCAGTACTTC

J gene: TRBJ2-4
clone size: once
V gene: TRBV7-2
D gene: TRBD1
CDR3 protein: CASSYVGDRGYAQYF
CDR3 DNA: TGTGCCAGCAGCTATGTGGGGGACAGGGGCTACGCGCAGTACTTC

J gene: TRBJ2-4
clone size: NA
V gene: TRBV6-5
D gene: NA
CDR3 protein: CASRPTGELAKNIQYF
CDR3 DNA: TGTGCCAGCAGGCCTACAGGAGAGCTAGCCAAAAACATTCAGTACTTC

J gene: TRBJ1-2
clone size: NA
V gene: TRBV6-2/TRBV6-3
D gene: NA
CDR3 protein: CASRPSGDPYYGYTF
CDR3 DNA: TGTGCCAGCAGACCGTCAGGGGATCCTTACTATGGCTACACCTTC

J gene: TRBJ2-5
clone size: few
V gene: TRBV28
D gene: NA
CDR3 protein: CASRSGPMAYF
CDR3 DNA: TGTGCCAGCAGGTCCGGGCCAATGGCGTACTTC

J gene: TRBJ1-1
clone size: NA
V gene: TRBV29-1
D gene: TRBD1
CDR3 protein: CSVEDRGTNTEAFF
CDR3 DNA: TGCAGCGTTGAGGACAGGGGGACGAACACTGAAGCTTTCTTT

J gene: TRBJ2-7
clone size: NA
V gene: TRBV20-1
D gene: TRBD2
CDR3 protein: CSARLASGSSYNEQYF
CDR3 DNA: TGCAGTGCTAGATTGGCTAGCGGGAGCTCCTACAATGAGCAGTACTTC

J gene: TRBJ2-5
clone size: NA
V gene: TRBV5-1
D gene: NA
CDR3 protein: CASSLALGPQGEQYF
CDR3 DNA: TGCGCCAGCAGCTTGGCTTTAGGGCCGCAGGGTGAGCAGTACTTC

J gene: TRBJ2-1
clone size: few
V gene: TRBV15
D gene: TRBD1
CDR3 protein: CATSRGQGPENEQFF
CDR3 DNA: TGTGCCACCAGCAGGGGACAGGGGCCCGAAAATGAGCAGTTCTTC

J gene: TRBJ2-3
clone size: many
V gene: TRBV29-1
D gene: NA
CDR3 protein: CSVDTQYF
CDR3 DNA: TGCAGCGTTGATACGCAGTATTTT

J gene: TRBJ2-1
clone size: NA
V gene: TRBV29-1
D gene: NA
CDR3 protein: CSLWEGGTYNEQFF
CDR3 DNA: TGCAGCCTGTGGGAGGGGGGAACCTACAATGAGCAGTTCTTC

J gene: TRBJ2-3
clone size: NA
V gene: TRBV29-1
D gene: NA
CDR3 protein: CSVGGGATTDTQYF
CDR3 DNA: TGCAGCGTTGGAGGGGGGGCTACCACAGATACGCAGTATTTT

J gene: TRBJ2-1
clone size: once
V gene: TRBV27
D gene: TRBD2
CDR3 protein: CASSFLPGRGYNEQFF
CDR3 DNA: TGTGCCAGCAGTTTCTTGCCTGGGAGGGGTTACAATGAGCAGTTCTTC

J gene: TRBJ2-7
clone size: NA
V gene: TRBV28
D gene: TRBD2
CDR3 protein: CASSLPGGGREQYF
CDR3 DNA: TGTGCCAGCAGTTTACCGGGAGGAGGTCGGGAGCAGTACTTC

J gene: TRBJ2-4
clone size: few
V gene: TRBV12-3/TRBV12-4
D gene: NA
CDR3 protein: CASSLEGGSTLLAKNIQYF
CDR3 DNA: TGTGCCAGCAGTTTAGAAGGAGGGTCCACCCTTTTAGCCAAAAACATTCAGTACTTC

J gene: TRBJ2-1
clone size: NA
V gene: TRBV6-5
D gene: TRBD2
CDR3 protein: CASSYEGRDNEQFF
CDR3 DNA: TGTGCCAGCAGTTACGAGGGGAGGGACAATGAGCAGTTCTTC

J gene: TRBJ2-1
clone size: NA
V gene: TRBV12-3/TRBV12-4
D gene: TRBD1
CDR3 protein: CAGTTAGQVVNEQFF
CDR3 DNA: TGTGCCGGCACCACCGCTGGACAGGTGGTCAATGAGCAGTTCTTC

J gene: TRBJ2-7
clone size: few
V gene: TRBV7-9
D gene: TRBD1
CDR3 protein: CASSLDGQGVLEQYF
CDR3 DNA: TGTGCCAGCAGCTTAGATGGACAGGGAGTGTTAGAGCAGTACTTC

J gene: TRBJ2-7
clone size: NA
V gene: TRBV10-3
D gene: TRBD1
CDR3 protein: CTIRGDRDEQYF
CDR3 DNA: TGTACCATCAGGGGGGACAGGGACGAGCAGTACTTC

J gene: TRBJ2-1
clone size: NA
V gene: TRBV9
D gene: TRBD2
CDR3 protein: CASSAGPGGGGNEQFF
CDR3 DNA: TGTGCCAGCAGCGCTGGTCCGGGAGGGGGAGGGAATGAGCAGTTCTTC

J gene: TRBJ2-3
clone size: NA
V gene: TRBV12-3/TRBV12-4
D gene: NA
CDR3 protein: CASSWFSTDTQYF
CDR3 DNA: TGTGCCAGCAGTTGGTTTAGCACAGATACGCAGTATTTT

J gene: TRBJ2-1
clone size: few
V gene: TRBV6-2/TRBV6-3
D gene: TRBD1
CDR3 protein: CASSYSDRGRQFF
CDR3 DNA: TGTGCCAGCAGTTACTCTGACAGGGGGCGGCAGTTCTTC

J gene: TRBJ2-3
clone size: NA
V gene: TRBV15
D gene: NA
CDR3 protein: CATSPGSDSTDTQYF
CDR3 DNA: TGTGCCACCAGCCCCGGGAGCGACAGCACAGATACGCAGTATTTT

J gene: TRBJ1-6
clone size: NA
V gene: TRBV9
D gene: TRBD1
CDR3 protein: CASSATGADSPLHF
CDR3 DNA: TGTGCCAGCAGCGCTACAGGGGCGGATTCACCCCTCCACTTT

J gene: TRBJ1-1
clone size: NA
V gene: TRBV5-1
D gene: NA
CDR3 protein: CAGSSLGAAGGTEAFF
CDR3 DNA: TGCGCCGGCAGCTCCCTCGGAGCAGCCGGGGGGACTGAAGCTTTCTTT

J gene: TRBJ2-6
clone size: NA
V gene: TRBV29-1
D gene: NA
CDR3 protein: CSVSSGANVLTF
CDR3 DNA: TGCAGCGTTAGCTCTGGGGCCAACGTCCTGACTTTC

J gene: TRBJ1-4
clone size: NA
V gene: TRBV27
D gene: NA
CDR3 protein: CASSLNSGGAGNEKLFF
CDR3 DNA: TGTGCCAGCAGTTTAAATAGCGGGGGCGCCGGTAATGAAAAACTGTTTTTT

J gene: TRBJ1-2
clone size: many
V gene: TRBV28
D gene: NA
CDR3 protein: CASTSDSYGYTF
CDR3 DNA: TGTGCCAGCACCAGCGACAGTTATGGCTACACCTTC

J gene: TRBJ2-3
clone size: NA
V gene: TRBV7-3
D gene: NA
CDR3 protein: CASSSTGSWGKDTQYF
CDR3 DNA: TGTGCCAGCAGCTCCACCGGGTCCTGGGGAAAGGATACGCAGTATTTT

J gene: TRBJ2-5
clone size: NA
V gene: TRBV29-1
D gene: NA
CDR3 protein: CSGCPDSFQEAQYF
CDR3 DNA: TGCAGCGGCTGCCCAGACAGTTTCCAAGAGGCCCAGTACTTC

J gene: TRBJ1-1
clone size: NA
V gene: TRBV7-9
D gene: NA
CDR3 protein: CATWQGMNTEAFF
CDR3 DNA: TGTGCCACATGGCAGGGCATGAACACTGAAGCTTTCTTT

J gene: TRBJ2-7
clone size: once
V gene: TRBV7-9
D gene: NA
CDR3 protein: CASSPQDSEQYF
CDR3 DNA: TGTGCCAGCAGCCCACAGGACTCCGAGCAGTACTTC

J gene: TRBJ1-2
clone size: NA
V gene: TRBV29-1
D gene: NA
CDR3 protein: CSVSVGANYGYTF
CDR3 DNA: TGCAGCGTGAGCGTGGGAGCTAACTATGGCTACACCTTC

J gene: TRBJ2-5
clone size: NA
V gene: TRBV20-1
D gene: TRBD2
CDR3 protein: CSGAGGMGYNEQYF
CDR3 DNA: TGCAGTGGTGCCGGGGGGATGGGATACAATGAGCAGTACTTC

J gene: TRBJ2-1
clone size: NA
V gene: TRBV7-3
D gene: TRBD2
CDR3 protein: CASSLGGLAGFSPSSYNEQFF
CDR3 DNA: TGTGCCAGCAGCTTAGGAGGACTAGCGGGGTTCAGTCCCTCGTCCTACAATGAGCAGTTCTTC

J gene: TRBJ1-1
clone size: NA
V gene: TRBV2
D gene: NA
CDR3 protein: CASSQDTEAFF
CDR3 DNA: TGTGCCAGCAGTCAGGACACTGAAGCTTTCTTT

J gene: TRBJ2-1
clone size: NA
V gene: TRBV5-1
D gene: TRBD2
CDR3 protein: CASSLTGTSGRYNEQFF
CDR3 DNA: TGCGCCAGCAGCTTAACCGGGACTAGCGGGAGGTACAATGAGCAGTTCTTC

J gene: TRBJ2-1
clone size: NA
V gene: TRBV7-7
D gene: NA
CDR3 protein: CASSVGPGTYNEQFF
CDR3 DNA: TGTGCTAGCAGCGTCGGTCCCGGGACCTACAATGAGCAGTTCTTC

J gene: TRBJ2-5
clone size: NA
V gene: TRBV11-3
D gene: NA
CDR3 protein: CASSEYPSGEQYF
CDR3 DNA: TGTGCCAGCAGCGAGTACCCCTCCGGTGAGCAGTACTTC

J gene: TRBJ2-1
clone size: NA
V gene: TRBV9
D gene: NA
CDR3 protein: CASSVVGGSDEQFF
CDR3 DNA: TGTGCCAGCAGCGTAGTAGGTGGGAGCGATGAGCAGTTCTTC

J gene: TRBJ1-1
clone size: NA
V gene: TRBV27
D gene: NA
CDR3 protein: CASSLRQGELGTEAFF
CDR3 DNA: TGTGCCAGCAGTTTGAGGCAGGGAGAACTTGGGACTGAAGCTTTCTTT

J gene: TRBJ2-3
clone size: NA
V gene: TRBV5-1
D gene: NA
CDR3 protein: CASSLDSFGGTDTQYF
CDR3 DNA: TGCGCCAGCAGCTTGGATTCTTTTGGCGGGACAGATACGCAGTATTTT

J gene: TRBJ2-5
clone size: NA
V gene: TRBV6-1
D gene: NA
CDR3 protein: CASSETAQQYF
CDR3 DNA: TGTGCCAGCAGTGAAACCGCTCAACAGTACTTC

J gene: TRBJ1-2
clone size: NA
V gene: TRBV20-1
D gene: NA
CDR3 protein: CSARDLRDRSFIRGYTF
CDR3 DNA: TGCAGTGCTAGAGATCTTCGGGACCGATCCTTTATACGTGGCTACACCTTC

J gene: TRBJ2-1
clone size: NA
V gene: TRBV7-2
D gene: TRBD2
CDR3 protein: CASSRSTGGGEQFF
CDR3 DNA: TGTGCCAGCAGCCGATCCACTGGGGGAGGGGAGCAGTTCTTC

J gene: TRBJ2-4
clone size: NA
V gene: TRBV4-2
D gene: NA
CDR3 protein: CASSLRNGSGLAKNIQYF
CDR3 DNA: TGTGCCAGCAGCTTAAGAAATGGCTCAGGGCTAGCCAAAAACATTCAGTACTTC

J gene: TRBJ2-7
clone size: NA
V gene: TRBV20-1
D gene: TRBD2
CDR3 protein: CSATLPGLDGEQYF
CDR3 DNA: TGCAGTGCAACCCTTCCGGGACTAGACGGCGAGCAGTACTTC

J gene: TRBJ2-5
clone size: few
V gene: TRBV5-1
D gene: NA
CDR3 protein: CASSLWGAGETQYF
CDR3 DNA: TGCGCCAGCAGCTTGTGGGGGGCCGGGGAGACCCAGTACTTC

J gene: TRBJ1-1
clone size: NA
V gene: TRBV3-1
D gene: NA
CDR3 protein: CASSGLINMNTEAFF
CDR3 DNA: TGTGCCAGCAGCGGACTTATTAATATGAACACTGAAGCTTTCTTT